These 3 T cell receptor beta chains share one sample of origin, sequenced in a study of early T cells in non-severe SARS-CoV-2 infection. TCRdb re-called the 5' RACE reads through MiXCR, storing one row per CDR3 protein. The sample has tens of thousands of distinct CDR3 sequences; over 13% are singletons. The sample comprised whole blood. The receptors stem from an adult who was a healthcare worker with PCR-confirmed SARS-CoV-2 infection or an uninfected control (not recorded which).

This clonotype occurred once. The chain is built from TRBV25-1 and TRBJ1-1; D possibly corresponds to TRBD1 (5 bases). V lost 1 base, J lost 4 bases, and 16 bases lay in between. The CDR3 is 16 amino acids. Per germline, CDR1 MGHDK and CDR2 SYGVNS. CDR3 in amino acids: CASSELDIGARTEAFF. CDR3 nucleotide sequence: TGTGCCAGCAGTGAATTGGATATTGGGGCTCGCACTGAAGCTTTCTTT.

This clonotype was seen more than once but under ten times. The gene calls are TRBV15 and TRBJ2-7; 10 positions agree with TRBD1. The trim removed 1 base at V and 1 base at J, leaving 1 base unmatched. The CDR3 is made up of 15 amino acids. CDR1 LNHNV and CDR2 YYDKDF come from the germline V gene (reference sequence). The CDR3 spells CATSRGGQGSYEQYF. The CDR3 nucleotides read TGTGCCACCAGCAGAGGGGGACAGGGGTCCTACGAGCAGTACTTC.

The chain recombines TRBV25-1 with TRBJ1-6; D may be TRBD1 (5 bases). The germline V and J ends were trimmed by 2 bases and 4 bases, with 9 bases remaining between them. This CDR3 contains 15 residues. Germline V gives CDR1 MGHDK, CDR2 SYGVNS. The CDR3 bases are TGTGCCAGCAGTGAAGGGGCGGGATATAATTCACCCCTCCACTTT. Protein: CASSEGAGYNSPLHF.